What follows is one TCR beta chain and its context. Its antigen is undetermined. These data originate in a study of T cells expressing NK-cell markers. Study in general: Cells sorted as CD3+CD56+NKG2C+, CD3+CD56+NKG2C- and CD3+CD56-NKG2C+ T cells supplied the TCR beta repertoires.

Whole-study findings and limits: A few donors' CD3+CD56-NKG2C+ cells were dominated by the same clonotypes. About 1.0-7.0% of CD8+ T cells in more than 5 donors belonged to dominant NKG2C+ clonotypes.

With UMIs, 5'RACE template switching was used to make TCR beta cDNA. TCRdb reprocessed the 5' RACE reads and stores each CDR3 protein as one record, lacking DNA. In all, the sample yields roughly 180,000 distinct CDR3 sequences. Sequenced sample: blood T cells: a sorted CD56 or NKG2C T cell subset, CD4+ or CD8+ T cells, or bulk PBMC T cells (not recorded which). This clonotype was obtained from a woman between 18 and 69 years old in good health.

The CDR3 sequence is CASSNSGVSTGELFF. The gene calls are TRBV7-8 and TRBJ2-2; TCRdb outputs TRBD1, but without DNA this stays unchecked. This CDR3 is 15 amino acids long. Germline CDR1 reads SGHVS; CDR2 reads FQNEAQ. Together with reference TRBV7-8 and TRBJ2-2, the CDR3 gives the full variable domain: GAGVSQSPRYKVAKRGQDVALRCDPISGHVSLFWYQQALGQGPEFLTYFQNEAQLDKSGLPSDRFFAERPEGSVSTLKIQRTQQEDSAVYLCASSNSGVSTGELFFGEGSRLTVL.